This TCR beta chain appears in the sequencing data of a study of cytomegalovirus exposure and HLA in healthy donors (TCRdb year 2017). Some background on the complete study: A later analysis indicated that the 95 to 150 validation repertoires were generated on the platform also employed for the approximately 690 repertoires of the first cohort. To predict cytomegalovirus infection status, the study combined high-throughput TCR immunosequencing, statistical association of individual TCRs with disease status, and machine learning. The study aimed to test whether signatures of past pathogen exposure could be identified by cataloging public T cell receptors. In addition to the first cohort of around 670 subjects, a separate validation cohort of 130 or so different subjects was used. The paper as a whole reports these results and caveats: Subsequent analysis determined that TCRs grouped into clusters in the first cohort also showed a tendency toward co-occurrence across the roughly 130 validation repertoires, and 94% of cluster scores exceeded 0. The validation cohort had no HLA typing available for a later analysis, so co-occurrence within that cohort was assessed over all 120 or so repertoires. In the study, some 160 TCR beta chains were listed as associated with cytomegalovirus. According to the authors, the approach could potentially be generalized to other disease states and immunological phenotypes. Most TCR sequences were seen in very few donors, while some public TCRs were found in many individuals. A few of the identified cytomegalovirus-associated TCR beta chains were confirmed in vitro to be specific for cytomegalovirus antigens. The classifier was reported to diagnose cytomegalovirus status with high specificity and sensitivity in both the original cohort and the validation cohort.

The germline ends are 16 bases apart after V is trimmed by 2 bases and J by 5 bases. The germline V gene specifies SGHRS as CDR1 and YFSETQ as CDR2. The CDR3 starts with the cysteine, ends with the phenylalanine, and has 15 residues. The CDR3 DNA has 45 bases and is translated from base 1. Separate from the approximately 700-subject first cohort, the validation cohort of some 130 subjects was the group to which the donors belonged. Remarks on this clone: Its antigen specificity is not known. No base quality information exists; no much larger clone differs at one position.

Library preparation used the immunoSEQ multiplex PCR assay. Under the source paper's analysis protocol: A statistical classification framework was built for diagnosing cytomegalovirus status from the catalog of TCR beta chain sequences. TCRdb stores this immuneACCESS table with in-frame sequences only. Part of the clones is absent; in the studies checked, under half of the shortfall reflects unresolved V genes, and no reason is known for the rest. Clonal size and the V and J genes are those of that table, whereas D and trimming came from the DNA. In all, the sample holds about 360,000 clones, and 70% to 90% of those were seen once. 0.83% of the sample is in the top ten clones.

Specimen: PBMCs. The chain is assembled from TRBV5-1 and TRBJ2-5, and TRBD1 may be the D gene, going by 5 matching bases. This clonotype originated in a woman aged 18-30 years in good health and CMV-seronegative. Read as DNA, the sequence is TGCGCCAGCAGCTTAGGGGCCCGCGGAACCGAGACCCAGTACTTC. Translated, this gives CASSLGARGTETQYF.